This TCR beta chain was observed in a study of neoadjuvant nivolumab and ipilimumab in lung cancer. TCRdb keeps only in-frame clones here, not all; method: immunoSEQ multiplex PCR. Among 45,000 to 55,000 clones listed, more than 85% were seen once. Trimming took off 4 bases at V and 3 bases at J, with 13 bases between the two ends. Germline CDR1 and CDR2: MNHNS and SASEGT. The length of the CDR3 is 15 residues. The rearrangement links TRBV6-1 to TRBJ1-5; tentative D call: TRBD1 (5 bases). This sample comprised blood, obtained before neoadjuvant nivolumab, alone or with ipilimumab. This sequence was found in an adult with non-small cell lung cancer. Some clones in this sample may be carry-over from other donors' samples. The CDR3 nucleotides read TGTGCCAGCAGTGGCGTTGGGGCGGTCAATCAGCCCCAGCATTTT. Translation gives CASSGVGAVNQPQHF.